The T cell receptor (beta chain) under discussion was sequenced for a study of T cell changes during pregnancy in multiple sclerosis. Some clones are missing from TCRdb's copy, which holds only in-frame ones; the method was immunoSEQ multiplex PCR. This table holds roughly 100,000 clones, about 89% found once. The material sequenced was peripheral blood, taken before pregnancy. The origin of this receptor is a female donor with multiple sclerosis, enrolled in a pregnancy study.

CDR3 sequence reads: CASSPRTDANYGYTF. The CDR3 bases are TGTGCCAGTAGTCCCCGGACAGACGCTAACTATGGCTACACCTTC. This chain links TRBV19 with TRBJ1-2; D may be TRBD1 (6 bases). CDR3 length: 15 amino acids. V lost 5 bases and J 0 bases, leaving 13 bases between the germline ends. Germline V CDR1 and CDR2: LNHDA, SQIVND (reference sequence).